The 27 T cell receptor beta chains reported below all come from one sample, sequenced in a study of T cells after yellow fever vaccination. TCRdb re-called the 5' RACE reads through MiXCR, storing one row per CDR3 protein. Of 46,000 or so distinct CDR3 sequences listed, over 5.5% are singletons. The sample consisted of PBMCs, either bulk or a sorted T-cell subset (CD4+, CD8+, memory, or dextramer-sorted; not recorded which), taken 45 days after the yellow fever booster vaccination. These receptors were taken from a man aged 25-45 years who received the YFV17D yellow fever vaccine.

This clonotype was seen many times. The chain carries TRBV7-2 and TRBJ2-5; D uncertain. The CDR3 spans 14 residues. The germline CDR1 and CDR2 sequences are SGHTA and FQGNSA. The V and J ends lost 4 bases and 2 bases respectively, with 11 bases between them. The DNA for the CDR3 is TGTGCCAGCAGCTGGAATACTCAACAAGAGACCCAGTACTTC. It translates to CASSWNTQQETQYF.

The sample holds many counts of this clonotype. V is TRBV25-1 and J is TRBJ2-1; D gene uncertain. The CDR3 is 12 amino acids. Germline CDR1 is MGHDK and CDR2 is SYGVNS. Trimming pared 7 bases from V and 6 bases from J, leaving 10 bases between. CDR3 in amino acids: CASMGGINEQFF. CDR3 DNA sequence: TGTGCCAGCATGGGTGGGATCAATGAGCAGTTCTTC.

Only a few counts were recorded for this clonotype. The DNA for the CDR3 is TGTGCCAGCAGCTCGGCAGGGGAGGTGAATACGCAGTATTTT. This encodes CASSSAGEVNTQYF. V and J are TRBV5-5 and TRBJ2-3; the D call may be TRBD1 or TRBD2 (6 bases each). Per the germline V gene, CDR1 is SGHKS and CDR2 is YYEKEE (reference sequence). This CDR3 comprises 14 residues. V lost 3 bases and J 7 bases, leaving 15 bases between the germline ends. The full variable domain, its missing parts supplied by reference TRBV5-5 and TRBJ2-3, is DAGVTQSPTHLIKTRGQQVTLRCSPISGHKSVSWYQQVLGQGPQFIFQYYEKEERGRGNFPDRFSARQFPNYSSELNVNALLLGDSALYLCASSSAGEVNTQYFGPGTRLTVL.

In this sample, this clonotype turned up many times. V usage is TRBV7-2 and J usage is TRBJ2-3; a possible D gene is TRBD2 (5 bases). The CDR3 totals 14 residues. Germline V lookup: CDR1 SGHTA, CDR2 FQGNSA. The V gene lost 4 bases and the J gene lost 5 bases, with 13 bases spanning the gap. CDR3 nucleotide sequence: TGTGCCAGCAGCTCCCCCGGGATACGAGATACGCAGTATTTT. It yields the protein CASSSPGIRDTQYF.

Note on this clonotype: A junction end diverges from the germline sequence, so it may reflect a read error. The chain couples TRBV5-4 to TRBJ2-7, with D possibly TRBD1 on 6 matching bases. The CDR3 is made up of 12 amino acids. Germline lookup yields CDR1 SGHNT and CDR2 YYREEE (reference sequence). The CDR3 sequence: CACSLGTYEQYF. The CDR3 DNA follows: TGTGCCTGCAGCTTGGGGACATACGAGCAGTACTTC. Supplemented by reference TRBV5-4 and TRBJ2-7, the full variable domain reads ETGVTQSPTHLIKTRGQQVTLRCSSQSGHNTVSWYQQALGQGPQFIFQYYREEENGRGNFPPRFSGLQFPNYSSELNVNALELDDSALYLCACSLGTYEQYFGPGTRLTVT.

This clonotype was seen at least ten times. The chain couples TRBV11-1 to TRBJ2-5; D tentatively fits TRBD1 or TRBD2 (5 bases each). The V end was cut by 4 bases, the J end by 5 bases, with 17 bases between. CDR3 length: 15 residues. From germline, CDR1 is SGHAT and CDR2 FQDESV (reference sequence). CDR3 residues: CASSSEGSRRETQYF. In DNA form, the CDR3 reads TGTGCCAGCAGCTCCGAGGGGTCCCGTCGGGAGACCCAGTACTTC.

This clonotype was observed a handful of times. The chain recombines TRBV5-1 with TRBJ2-2, with 10 bases matching TRBD1. Per germline, CDR1 SGHRS and CDR2 YFSETQ. The V gene end was trimmed by 5 bases and the J gene end by 9 bases; junction bases not matched to a gene: 25. The CDR3 contains 20 residues. CDR3: CASRPTGGWVGATIHRELFF. Written as DNA, the CDR3 is TGCGCCAGCAGGCCGACAGGGGGCTGGGTTGGGGCCACCATTCATCGGGAGCTGTTTTTT.

This chain links TRBV18 with TRBJ2-4; tentative D call: TRBD2 (5 bases). CDR1 is KGHSH, CDR2 LQKENI, per germline. The V gene lost 0 bases and the J gene lost 15 bases, with 18 bases spanning the gap. The CDR3 spans 14 residues. In nucleotides, the CDR3 is TGTGCCAGCTCACCACCTAGCAATAGGGAGTACCGGTACTTC. This sequence encodes CASSPPSNREYRYF.

This clonotype occurred a few times. CDR3 sequence reads: CATSQGQDRGGGEQYF. The DNA of the CDR3 is TGTGCCACCAGTCAAGGTCAGGACAGGGGAGGGGGAGAGCAGTACTTC. The V call is TRBV15, the J call TRBJ2-7, with TRBD1 matching over 9 bases. In germline, CDR1 is LNHNV, CDR2 YYDKDF (reference sequence). The CDR3 has 16 residues. J was trimmed by 7 bases and V by 6 bases; bases with no gene match: 16.

To note about this clonotype: This may be a read error, as it is one base from a much larger clone. The chain combines TRBV4-3 with TRBJ1-2, with D possibly matching TRBD1 (5 bases). In germline, CDR1 is LGHNA, CDR2 YSLEER. The V end was cut by 2 bases, the J end by 5 bases, with 9 bases between. The CDR3 totals 13 residues. The CDR3 reads CASSQSDKYGYTF. In nucleotides, the CDR3 is TGCGCCAGCAGCCAATCGGACAAGTATGGCTACACCTTC.

This clonotype was found many times. The CDR3 spells CSARKGPSYEQYF. CDR3 bases: TGCAGTGCCCGAAAGGGACCCTCCTACGAGCAGTACTTC. The chain has TRBV20-1 and TRBJ2-7, with D possibly being TRBD1 or TRBD2 (5 bases each). This CDR3 comprises 13 residues. The V gene lost 6 bases and the J gene lost 0 bases, with 12 bases spanning the gap. The germline CDR1 and CDR2 sequences are DFQATT and SNEGSKA (reference sequence).

This clonotype was seen ten or more times. The chain carries TRBV28 and TRBJ2-7; the D gene could be TRBD1 or TRBD2 (5 bases each). CDR1 and CDR2 (germline): MDHEN, SYDVKM. Trimming took 7 bases from V and 0 from J, leaving 16 bases between them. This CDR3 contains 15 residues. The CDR3: CASTPGTGYSYEQYF. The DNA for the CDR3 is TGTGCCAGCACCCCCGGGACCGGGTACTCCTACGAGCAGTACTTC.

V is TRBV29-1 and J is TRBJ2-7, with D uncertain. The CDR3 consists of 11 residues. V lost 4 bases to trimming and J lost 5 bases, with 9 bases between them. Germline-derived CDR1 and CDR2 are SQVTM and ANQGSEA. The DNA of the CDR3 is TGCAGCGTTGTGAGGTCCCACGAGCAGTACTTC. Protein sequence: CSVVRSHEQYF.

This clonotype came up a few times. The chain links TRBV6-5 to TRBJ2-3; 7 bases match TRBD2. Unmatched junction bases numbered 3, after V lost 2 bases and J lost 4 bases. This CDR3 has 14 amino acids. CDR1 and CDR2 from the germline V gene are MNHEY and SVGAGI. In DNA form, the CDR3 reads TGTGCCAGCAGTTACGGGCGGGAGTCAGATACGCAGTATTTT. It yields the protein CASSYGRESDTQYF.

This clonotype was seen more than once but under ten times. V usage is TRBV20-1 and J usage is TRBJ2-7, with 12 positions matching TRBD2. This CDR3 contains 13 residues. Germline V gene data show CDR1 as DFQATT and CDR2 as SNEGSKA (reference sequence). With 5 bases clipped from V and 8 bases from J, the junction kept 7 bases outside the gene matches. CDR3 nucleotides: TGCAGTGCTGGAGGACTAGCGGGGACCAAGCAGTACTTC. This sequence encodes CSAGGLAGTKQYF.

There are a few counts of this clonotype. The chain links TRBV2 to TRBJ2-1, with D unclear. Per the germline V gene, CDR1 is SNHLY and CDR2 is FYNNEI. Trimming left V 4 bases short and J 6 bases short, with 4 bases between. This CDR3 comprises 11 residues. The CDR3 DNA reads TGTGCCAGCAGTGTAGTCAATGAGCAGTTCTTC. As protein: CASSVVNEQFF.

There are many counts of this clonotype. The genes are TRBV6-2 or TRBV6-3 and TRBJ2-2; tentatively, D is TRBD2 (6 bases). The CDR3 sequence is 14 residues long. Germline V lookup: CDR1 MNHEY, CDR2 SVGEGT. Trimming removed 2 bases at V and 4 bases at J, with 8 bases between. CDR3 DNA: TGTGCCAGCAGTTACCGGGGAGGCACCGGGGAGCTGTTTTTT. Protein sequence: CASSYRGGTGELFF.

In DNA, the CDR3 is TGTGCCAGCAGCGCAGACAGGACTGTGAATGAGCAGTTCTTC. It codes for CASSADRTVNEQFF. The rearrangement joins TRBV2 to TRBJ2-1; D may be TRBD1 (6 bases). CDR1 SNHLY and CDR2 FYNNEI come from the germline V gene. Trimming took 6 bases from V and 7 from J, leaving 16 bases between them. CDR3 length equals 14 residues.

The rearrangement joins TRBV28 to TRBJ2-6; D is unresolved. CDR1 is MDHEN and CDR2 is SYDVKM in the germline V gene. The CDR3 runs 16 residues. Trimming took off 4 bases at V and 1 base at J, with 11 bases between the two ends. The CDR3 loop reads CASSSPSPSGANVLTF. CDR3 coding DNA: TGTGCCAGCAGTTCCCCATCCCCATCTGGGGCCAACGTCCTGACTTTC.

This clonotype appeared a few times. The chain links TRBV7-9 to TRBJ2-7; 8 bases are shared with TRBD2. V was pared by 0 bases and J by 3 bases, with 7 bases of the junction left unmatched. The CDR3 covers 16 residues. Germline V gene sequence: CDR1 SEHNR, CDR2 FQNEAQ (reference sequence). The CDR3 region has the DNA TGTGCCAGCAGCTTAGCGGAGACTAGCGCGGTCTACGAGCAGTACTTC. Residues: CASSLAETSAVYEQYF.

This clonotype was recorded many times. The chain is built from TRBV12-3 or TRBV12-4 and TRBJ1-5, with 7 nucleotides matching TRBD1. The CDR3 has 12 amino acids. Trimming at V came to 5 bases and at J to 7 bases, leaving 2 bases not matched to a gene. CDR3 loop: CASSPTGQPQHF. CDR3 DNA: TGTGCCAGCAGTCCGACAGGGCAGCCCCAGCATTTT.

The sample holds many counts of this clonotype. This sequence joins TRBV3-1 and TRBJ2-3; weak D call: TRBD2 (6 bases). CDR1 is LGHDT, CDR2 YNNKEL, per germline (reference sequence). This CDR3 spans 11 amino acids. V was trimmed by 2 bases and J by 15 bases, leaving 12 bases between them. The DNA of the CDR3 is TGTGCCAGCAGCCAAATGGGGAGGTGCTATTTT. Protein product: CASSQMGRCYF.

This clonotype was observed at least ten times. The V and J genes are TRBV6-4 and TRBJ2-2; TRBD1 is a possible D gene (6 bases). From germline, CDR1 is MRHNA and CDR2 SNTAGT. Trimming left V 7 bases short and J 4 bases short, with 13 bases between. The CDR3 extends over 14 amino acids. DNA of the CDR3: TGTGCCAGCAAATATCAGGGGAGCACCGGGGAGCTGTTTTTT. It encodes CASKYQGSTGELFF.

This clonotype appeared many times. The J gene is TRBJ1-5, the V gene TRBV28; a weak D match, TRBD1 (5 bases). The V end lost 2 bases, the J end lost 9 bases, and 11 bases lay between the germline ends. The CDR3 is 13 residues long. Germline CDR1 MDHEN, CDR2 SYDVKM. For the CDR3, the DNA is TGTGCCAGCAGTTTACCCCGGGGCGGGCCCCAGCATTTT. Residues: CASSLPRGGPQHF.

This clonotype was seen repeatedly, ten times or more. The V and J genes are TRBV27 and TRBJ1-6, with D tentatively TRBD1 (5 bases). The CDR3 sequence is 14 residues long. Trimming removed 6 bases at V and 3 bases at J, with 9 bases between. Germline lookup yields CDR1 MNHEY and CDR2 SMNVEV (reference sequence). In DNA form, the CDR3 reads TGTGCCAGCAGCGGGGCTAACTATAATTCACCCCTCCACTTT. Protein sequence: CASSGANYNSPLHF.

In its sample, this clonotype was seen many times. The chain combines TRBV6-2 or TRBV6-3 with TRBJ2-7; D not certain. The CDR3 is made up of 13 amino acids. Per germline, CDR1 MNHEY and CDR2 SVGEGT. The V and J ends lost 6 bases and 3 bases respectively, with 12 bases between them. The CDR3 spells CASSYGIYYEQYF. The CDR3 nucleotides read TGTGCCAGCAGCTACGGAATCTACTACGAGCAGTACTTC.

The rearrangement links TRBV10-2 to TRBJ1-3; D ambiguous. Germline CDR1 reads WSHSY; CDR2 reads SAAADI. Trimming shortened V by 0 bases and J by 4 bases, and 13 bases separated the two germline ends. There are 16 residues in the CDR3. The CDR3 here is CASSESNPGMGNTIYF. CDR3 DNA sequence: TGCGCCAGCAGTGAGTCGAACCCGGGGATGGGAAACACCATATATTTT.